This TCR beta chain comes out of a study of blood T cell repertoires in COVID-19. Study information: Nucleic acid was either cDNA or gDNA, and it came from T cells, B-cell-depleted T cells, or PBMCs.

Original processing methods: Estimation of nucleated cell counts relied on the amplification of reference gene primers. Assay used: immunoSEQ multiplex PCR; TCRdb lists only in-frame clones, some missing. D and trimming were read from the DNA, whereas the V and J calls and clone size are those reported in that table. The sample includes under 300,000 clones, 70% to 85% seen only once; the top ten take about 15%. This clone showed up just once. This CDR3 comprises 14 residues. V was cut by 1 base and J by 11 bases, with 18 bases left in between. Germline CDR1 reads SGHDT; CDR2 reads YYEEEE. This study enrolled people aged 18 to 89 from around 26 US geographic areas. Among Cohort 3 donors, those recovered had two negative PCRs, clearance, or symptom resolution.

This sequence was found in a man aged 40-49 years who had recovered from COVID-19. The genes are TRBV5-6 and TRBJ1-1; no definite D call. The specimen was PBMCs or T cells enriched from blood (not recorded which). The DNA of the CDR3 is TGTGCCAGCAGCTTGTACAGACCCGCCCTTCAGGCTTTCTTT. Translated: CASSLYRPALQAFF.